This TCR beta chain originates from a study of T cells in Graves' hyperthyroidism and ophthalmopathy. Germline-derived CDR1 and CDR2 are DFQATT and SNEGSKA (reference sequence). This CDR3 is 11 amino acids long. Germline trimming cut 7 bases from V and 10 bases from J; bases unmatched to any gene: 9. Exclusion of patients followed from uncontrolled infection, other autoimmune disease, pregnancy or lactation. Amplification yielded TCR beta CDR3 regions, with RNA transcripts as the source. Researchers ran a first-round RT-PCR on the TCR CDR3 using the HTBI primer set. TCRdb re-derived calls from the multiplex PCR reads in MiXCR, one entry per CDR3 protein. Altogether about 570,000 distinct CDR3 sequences are present, more than 45% being singletons, with the ten largest covering 15% to 20%.

This sequence originates from an adult woman with Graves' disease, either hyperthyroidism or ophthalmopathy (not recorded which). V is TRBV20-1 and J is TRBJ2-5; 7 bases agree with TRBD1. Sequencing input: peripheral blood or thyroid tissue (not recorded which). The CDR3 is CSVITGANQYF. The CDR3 DNA reads as TGCAGTGTTATAACAGGGGCAAACCAGTACTTC.